This entry lists 18 T cell receptor beta chains sequenced from one sample in a study of blood T cell repertoires in COVID-19. The method was immunoSEQ multiplex PCR; TCRdb's version includes in-frame clones alone and lacks a portion of them. The sample includes a few hundred thousand clones, around nine tenths of them seen just once. What was sequenced was peripheral blood. The receptors shown here come from a man between 35 and 55 years old who had recovered from COVID-19.

V gene TRBV18 combines with J gene TRBJ1-1; TRBD1 matches at 7 bases. J was trimmed by 3 bases and V by 3 bases; bases with no gene match: 4. This CDR3 region has 14 residues. The V gene's germline CDR1 is KGHSH and CDR2 LQKENI. As DNA, the CDR3 is TGTGCCAGCTCACCGGGACAGAGCCACACTGAAGCTTTCTTT. This sequence encodes CASSPGQSHTEAFF.

The V and J genes are TRBV3-1 (or the pseudogene TRBV3-2) and TRBJ2-7; tentatively, D is TRBD2 (5 bases). CDR1 is LGHDT, CDR2 YNNKEL, per germline (reference sequence). This CDR3 comprises 15 residues. V lost 4 bases and J lost 0, with 13 bases in between. The CDR3 sequence: CASSLGLGSSYEQYF. CDR3 nucleotides: TGTGCCAGCAGCCTCGGTCTGGGGAGCTCCTACGAGCAGTACTTC.

The chain combines TRBV3-1 (or the pseudogene TRBV3-2) with TRBJ1-1, with D possibly TRBD1 on 5 matching bases. The V end lost 5 bases, the J end lost 1 base, and 11 bases lay between the germline ends. CDR1 is LGHDT and CDR2 is YNNKEL in the germline V gene (reference sequence). There are 14 residues in the CDR3. CDR3 protein: CASSSRQKNTEAFF. In DNA, the CDR3 is TGTGCCAGCAGCTCGCGACAGAAGAACACTGAAGCTTTCTTT.

The gene calls are TRBV11-3 and TRBJ2-1, with 7 bases aligning to TRBD2. The CDR3 is 16 residues long. After removal of 3 bases from V and 0 bases from J, the junction contained 5 bases not matched to a gene. Germline loops: CDR1 SGHNT, CDR2 YENEEA. Written as DNA, the CDR3 is TGTGCCAGCAGCTTGGGGGGGACGATCTCCTACAATGAGCAGTTCTTC. It encodes CASSLGGTISYNEQFF.

The chain couples TRBV9 to TRBJ2-7; maybe TRBD1 (6 bases). Trimming pared 7 bases from V and 1 base from J, leaving 18 bases between. The germline gives CDR1 SGDLS, CDR2 YYNGEE. This CDR3 comprises 15 residues. CDR3 bases: TGTGCCAGCGGCCACTCACAGGGTCCGTCCTACGAGCAGTACTTC. Translating it yields CASGHSQGPSYEQYF. Combining the CDR3 with reference TRBV9 and TRBJ2-7 gives the whole variable domain DSGVTQTPKHLITATGQRVTLRCSPRSGDLSVYWYQQSLDQGLQFLIQYYNGEERAKGNILERFSAQQFPDLHSELNLSSLELGDSALYFCASGHSQGPSYEQYFGPGTRLTVT.

The count of this clone is one. The chain uses TRBV7-3 and TRBJ1-1, with D unresolved. The CDR3 consists of 19 residues. The germline V and J ends were trimmed by 6 bases and 3 bases, with 29 bases remaining between them. Germline loops: CDR1 SGHTA, CDR2 FQGTGA. The CDR3 sequence is CASSFSRLPRTRGYTEAFF. In DNA form, the CDR3 reads TGTGCCAGCAGTTTTTCCCGCCTCCCCCGAACGCGGGGATACACTGAAGCTTTCTTT.

This chain's CDR3 is CASSVPMENKARNEQFF. The CDR3 DNA is TGTGCCAGCAGTGTCCCAATGGAGAACAAGGCAAGGAATGAGCAGTTCTTC. The chain recombines TRBV25-1 with TRBJ2-1, with D unresolved. The CDR3 extends over 17 amino acids. Germline V gene lookup returns CDR1 MGHDK and CDR2 SYGVNS. V was trimmed by 4 bases and J by 7 bases, leaving 23 bases between them.

The V call is TRBV7-9, the J call TRBJ2-7, with a tentative D call TRBD2 (6 bases). CDR3 size: 16 residues. Germline lookup yields CDR1 SEHNR and CDR2 FQNEAQ (reference sequence). Between the trimmed V and J ends, which lost 6 bases and 0 bases, there was a span of 18 bases. This CDR3 is CASSFPLSGASYEQYF. For the CDR3, the DNA is TGTGCCAGCAGTTTCCCCCTGTCGGGAGCCTCCTACGAGCAGTACTTC.

In its sample, this clone was seen a few times. The chain joins TRBV2 to TRBJ1-6, with 7 bases identical to TRBD1. The germline gives CDR1 SNHLY, CDR2 FYNNEI. V shed 6 bases, J shed 0 bases, and the junction held 5 bases outside the gene matches. This CDR3 has 16 amino acids. CDR3 region: CASRGQRSSYNSPLHF. The DNA of the CDR3 is TGTGCCAGCAGGGGACAGCGAAGCTCCTATAATTCACCCCTCCACTTT.

This rearrangement joins TRBV6-5 to TRBJ2-1, with no clear D. This CDR3 spans 12 amino acids. Germline V lookup: CDR1 MNHEY, CDR2 SVGAGI. Trimming stripped 3 bases from V and 4 bases from J, with 4 bases between. The CDR3 DNA is TGTGCCAGCAGTTATATGTACAATGAGCAGTTCTTC. Residues: CASSYMYNEQFF.

The chain couples TRBV7-8 to TRBJ2-7; TRBD1 aligns across 9 bases. Losses at the gene ends were 3 bases for V and 8 bases for J; bases not matched to a gene: 11. Germline loops: CDR1 SGHVS, CDR2 FQNEAQ. This CDR3 has 15 residues. The CDR3 region is CASSLAGQGGMQQYF. DNA for the CDR3: TGTGCCAGCAGCTTGGCGGGACAGGGAGGTATGCAGCAGTACTTC.

The table lists this clone with a count of one. The chain is built from TRBV11-2 and TRBJ2-1; D perhaps matches TRBD1 (6 bases). V was clipped by 5 bases and J by 5 bases, with 13 bases between them. The V gene's germline CDR1 is SGHAT and CDR2 FQNNGV. The CDR3 covers 14 residues. The CDR3 coding sequence is TGTGCCAGCAGCCCCGGGACACCTCACAATGAGCAGTTCTTC. Translation gives CASSPGTPHNEQFF.

This chain uses TRBV7-8 with TRBJ1-2; 8 bases are shared with TRBD1. CDR3 length: 13 residues. J was trimmed by 14 bases and V by 5 bases; bases with no gene match: 13. Germline CDR1 is SGHVS and CDR2 is FQNEAQ. The CDR3 sequence: CASSRSRDRLRTF. The CDR3 bases are TGTGCCAGCAGCCGCTCCCGGGACAGGCTTCGGACCTTC. Full variable domain (missing parts from reference TRBV7-8 and TRBJ1-2): GAGVSQSPRYKVAKRGQDVALRCDPISGHVSLFWYQQALGQGPEFLTYFQNEAQLDKSGLPSDRFFAERPEGSVSTLKIQRTQQEDSAVYLCASSRSRDRLRTFGSGTRLTVV.

The rearrangement links TRBV5-8 to TRBJ1-1; D is ambiguous. There are 13 residues in the CDR3. The ends were cut back, 4 bases at V and 6 bases at J, with 13 bases in the middle. CDR1 is SGHTS and CDR2 is YDEGEE in the germline V gene. CDR3: CASSPTFGAEAFF. The CDR3 bases are TGTGCCAGCAGCCCCACATTCGGGGCTGAAGCTTTCTTT.

The chain recombines TRBV29-1 with TRBJ2-3; 10 bases are shared with TRBD2. CDR3 length: 15 residues. Losses at the gene ends were 3 bases for V and 5 bases for J; bases not matched to a gene: 8. Per germline, CDR1 SQVTM and CDR2 ANQGSEA. The CDR3 DNA is TGCAGCGTTGACTGGAGCGGGAGGGCCGGAGATACGCAGTATTTT. Amino acid sequence: CSVDWSGRAGDTQYF.

This clone came up once. The rearrangement joins TRBV6-2 or TRBV6-3 to TRBJ2-4, with D possibly TRBD1 on 5 matching bases. V was cut by 2 bases and J by 7 bases, with 9 bases left in between. Germline values: CDR1 MNHEY, CDR2 SVGEGT. The CDR3 loop spans 13 amino acids. The CDR3 DNA sequence: TGTGCCAGCAGTTACCCAGGGCCGAACATTCAGTACTTC. Residues: CASSYPGPNIQYF.

The V call is TRBV11-2, the J call TRBJ2-7; 10 bases line up with TRBD2. CDR3 length: 16 amino acids. CDR1 is SGHAT, CDR2 FQNNGV, per germline. V was clipped by 5 bases and J by 5 bases; unmatched bases: 12. The CDR3 DNA reads as TGTGCCAGCAGCCCAAGGGGTCTAGCGGGAGTTCACGAGCAGTACTTC. Protein sequence: CASSPRGLAGVHEQYF.

This rearrangement joins TRBV7-9 to TRBJ2-1; D might be TRBD1 (5 bases). V gave up 2 bases and J gave up 10 bases, with 9 bases separating them. Germline CDR1 and CDR2: SEHNR and FQNEAQ (reference sequence). This CDR3 is 12 amino acids long. CDR3 residues: CASSLRQTEQFF. CDR3 DNA sequence: TGTGCCAGCAGCTTAAGACAGACAGAGCAGTTCTTC.